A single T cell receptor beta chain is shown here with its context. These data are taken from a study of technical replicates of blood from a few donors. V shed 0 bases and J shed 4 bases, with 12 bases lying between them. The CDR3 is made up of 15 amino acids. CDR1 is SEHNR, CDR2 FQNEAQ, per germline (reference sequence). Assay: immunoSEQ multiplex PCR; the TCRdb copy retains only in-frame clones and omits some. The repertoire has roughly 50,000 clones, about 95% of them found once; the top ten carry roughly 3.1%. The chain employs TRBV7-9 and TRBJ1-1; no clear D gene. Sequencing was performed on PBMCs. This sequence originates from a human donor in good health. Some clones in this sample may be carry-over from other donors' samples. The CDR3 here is CASSLAFEGATEAFF. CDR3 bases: TGTGCCAGCAGCTTAGCGTTTGAGGGAGCCACTGAAGCTTTCTTT.